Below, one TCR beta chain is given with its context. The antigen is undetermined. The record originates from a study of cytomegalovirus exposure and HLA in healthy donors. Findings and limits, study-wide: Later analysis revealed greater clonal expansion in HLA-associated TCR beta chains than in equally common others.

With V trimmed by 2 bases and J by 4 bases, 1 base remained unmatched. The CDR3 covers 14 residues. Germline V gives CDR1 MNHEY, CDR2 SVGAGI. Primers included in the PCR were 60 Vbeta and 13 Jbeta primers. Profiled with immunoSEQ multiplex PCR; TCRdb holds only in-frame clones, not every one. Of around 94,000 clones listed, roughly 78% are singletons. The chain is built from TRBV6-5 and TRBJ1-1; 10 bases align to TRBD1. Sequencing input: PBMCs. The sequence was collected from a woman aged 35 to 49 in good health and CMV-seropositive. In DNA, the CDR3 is TGTGCCAGCAGTTACGGACAGGGGGTCACTGAAGCTTTCTTT. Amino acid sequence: CASSYGQGVTEAFF.